The present T cell receptor (beta chain) was sequenced within a study of blood T cells in healthy people across ages. Together with a sample-barcoded 5' primer, a J-beta primer mix was included in a second PCR lasting about 7 to 11 cycles. TCRdb re-called the 5' RACE reads with MiXCR, one entry per CDR3 protein. The sample comprises 800,000 to 950,000 distinct CDR3 sequences, about 29% of which are singletons, and 9.5% to 13% rests with the top ten. This clonotype appeared many times. Germline assignment: CDR1 SGHTA and CDR2 FQGTGA. The CDR3 has 16 residues. J was trimmed by 5 bases and V by 5 bases; bases with no gene match: 9. This sample also belongs to another study, concerning T cells of mothers and their children.

The source is a woman aged 40 to 50 in good health. Sequencing input: blood. This chain uses TRBV7-3 with TRBJ1-6; 7 positions match TRBD1. DNA for the CDR3: TGTGCCAGCAGCCTCCAGGGGGGCGCTAATAATTCACCCCTCCACTTT. Its translation is CASSLQGGANNSPLHF.